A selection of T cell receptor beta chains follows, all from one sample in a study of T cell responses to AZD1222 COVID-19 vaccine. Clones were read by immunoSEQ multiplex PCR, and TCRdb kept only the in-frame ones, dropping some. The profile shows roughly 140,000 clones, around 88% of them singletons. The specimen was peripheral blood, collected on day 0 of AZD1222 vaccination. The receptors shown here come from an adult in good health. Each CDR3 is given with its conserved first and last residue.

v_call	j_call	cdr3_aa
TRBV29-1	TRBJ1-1	CSVAGVSGTGTTEAFF
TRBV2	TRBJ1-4	CASSEALGTANEKLFF
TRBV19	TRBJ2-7	CASRPPGTALYEQYF
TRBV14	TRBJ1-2	CASSQGFTYGYTF
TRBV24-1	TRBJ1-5	CATSDNRGNQPQHF
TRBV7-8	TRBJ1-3	CASNEGFWTGNTIYF
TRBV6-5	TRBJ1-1	CASSAVQGPEAFF
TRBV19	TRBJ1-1	CASSIRRGNTEAFF
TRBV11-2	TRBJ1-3	CASVLTGDSSGNTIYF
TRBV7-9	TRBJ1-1	CASSPGGTEAFF
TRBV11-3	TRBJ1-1	CASSLSVDTEAFF
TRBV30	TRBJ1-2	CAWSVDRRYGYTF
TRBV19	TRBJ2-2	CASSSGHLLNTGELFF
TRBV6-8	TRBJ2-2	CTLAGGMNTGELFF
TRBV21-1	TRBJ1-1	CASSKGVSLGTEAFF
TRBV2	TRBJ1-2	CASRLQGMRLYGYTF
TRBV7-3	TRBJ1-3	CASSCHHSGTPRNTIYF
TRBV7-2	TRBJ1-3	CASSLVSPRVGGNTIYF
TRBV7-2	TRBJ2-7	CASSSHEFTGQYF
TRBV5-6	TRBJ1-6	CASSPGRADSPLHF
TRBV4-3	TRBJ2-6	CASSPEPWREGSGANVLTF
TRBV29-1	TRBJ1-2	CSVAAGYGYTF
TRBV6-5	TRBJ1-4	CASRVTGGPNEKLFF
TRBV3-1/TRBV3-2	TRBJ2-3	CASSHSGTGGDTQYF
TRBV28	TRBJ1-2	CASSPGQVYGYTF
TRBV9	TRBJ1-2	CASSGVSDSYTF
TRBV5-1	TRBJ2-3	CASSLGPGGIDTQYF
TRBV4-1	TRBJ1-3	CASSQVFAGNTIYF